This is a list of T cell receptor beta chains from one sample in a study of blood T cell repertoires in COVID-19. TCRdb's copy holds only in-frame clones and misses some; the assay was immunoSEQ multiplex PCR. The sample has 110,000 or so clones; 85% are singletons. The sample consisted of peripheral blood. All receptors come from an older woman with COVID-19, enrolled during active disease. Each CDR3 is given with its conserved first and last residue. The D gene is left open where the match is weak. The size of a clone is reported for some rows only, either as once, few or many, or as a class for expanded clones.

>14|-|TRBJ2-1|TRBV7-2|-
CASSFQALGDEQFF
TGTGCCAGCAGCTTTCAGGCACTCGGGGATGAGCAGTTCTTC
>16|-|TRBJ2-3|TRBV5-1|-
CASSLAVYAGTDTQYF
TGCGCCAGCAGCTTGGCCGTCTACGCTGGCACAGATACGCAGTATTTT
>13|-|TRBJ1-5|TRBV19|TRBD1
CASNLQGSQPQHF
TGTGCCAGTAATCTACAGGGGTCACAGCCCCAGCATTTT
>16|-|TRBJ2-7|TRBV28|TRBD1
CASSLLGRDRAYEQYF
TGTGCCAGCAGTCTATTGGGTAGGGACAGGGCCTACGAGCAGTACTTC
>13|-|TRBJ1-6|TRBV5-1|-
CASTSGDNSPLHF
TGCGCCAGCACGTCCGGGGATAATTCACCCCTCCACTTT
>13|-|TRBJ1-1|TRBV10-3|-
CAIKGGSGTEAFF
TGTGCCATCAAGGGCGGGTCGGGCACTGAAGCTTTCTTT
>18|-|TRBJ2-1|TRBV10-1|TRBD2
CASLGGRMTSGGYNEQFF
TGCGCCAGTCTGGGAGGGCGAATGACTAGCGGGGGCTACAATGAGCAGTTCTTC
>15|-|TRBJ1-1|TRBV4-1|-
CASSQDGGRSTEAFF
TGCGCCAGCAGCCAAGACGGGGGGCGGAGCACTGAAGCTTTCTTT
>16|few|TRBJ2-7|TRBV7-9|TRBD1
CASSDTGTGVSYEQYF
TGTGCCAGCAGCGACACCGGGACAGGGGTCTCCTACGAGCAGTACTTC
>14|-|TRBJ2-2|TRBV24-1|-
CATTLREETGELFF
TGTGCCACCACCCTCCGCGAGGAAACCGGGGAGCTGTTTTTT
>14|-|TRBJ2-5|TRBV10-3|-
CAISKQGSEETQYF
TGTGCCATCAGTAAACAGGGTAGCGAAGAGACCCAGTACTTC
>13|-|TRBJ2-3|TRBV7-3|-
CASSPLSTDTQYF
TGTGCCAGCAGCCCTCTAAGCACAGATACGCAGTATTTT
>14|-|TRBJ2-7|TRBV2|-
CASSADRTSYEQYF
TGTGCCAGCAGCGCGGACAGAACCTCCTACGAGCAGTACTTC
>12|-|TRBJ1-1|TRBV30|-
CAWFSLNTEAFF
TGTGCCTGGTTCTCCCTGAACACTGAAGCTTTCTTT
>15|-|TRBJ1-1|TRBV2|-
CASRSEGHLNTEAFF
TGTGCCAGCAGATCAGAAGGACACCTTAACACTGAAGCTTTCTTT
>13|-|TRBJ1-1|TRBV15|-
CATSRDQAGEAFF
TGTGCCACCAGCAGAGATCAGGCAGGCGAAGCTTTCTTT
>14|-|TRBJ1-1|TRBV4-2|TRBD1
CASSHSTGATEAFF
TGTGCCAGCAGCCATTCTACAGGGGCCACTGAAGCTTTCTTT
>14|-|TRBJ1-4|TRBV6-6|-
CASSPGRGNEKLFF
TGTGCCAGCAGTCCGGGCAGGGGTAATGAAAAACTGTTTTTT
>13|few|TRBJ1-2|TRBV13|-
CASSFNENYGYTF
TGTGCCAGCAGCTTCAACGAGAACTATGGCTACACCTTC
>13|-|TRBJ1-1|TRBV19|-
CASSISGNTEAFF
TGTGCCAGTAGTATTTCAGGGAACACTGAAGCTTTCTTT
>18|-|TRBJ1-3|TRBV2|TRBD1
CASSLSGTGRSGAYTIYF
TGTGCCAGCAGTTTGTCCGGGACAGGGCGTTCCGGGGCGTACACCATATATTTT
>17|-|TRBJ2-3|TRBV7-6|TRBD2
CASSLFPSGGATDTQYF
TGTGCCAGCAGCTTATTTCCCAGCGGGGGGGCCACAGATACGCAGTATTTT
>19|-|TRBJ1-5|TRBV4-1|TRBD1
CASSQMLSPGQDTYQPQHF
TGCGCCAGCAGCCAAATGCTTTCGCCGGGACAGGATACATATCAGCCCCAGCATTTT
>11|few|TRBJ1-1|TRBV29-1|-
CSVQSGAEAFF
TGCAGCGTGCAATCGGGGGCTGAAGCTTTCTTT
>15|-|TRBJ1-3|TRBV19|TRBD1
CASALQGTAGNTIYF
TGTGCCAGTGCTTTACAGGGGACAGCTGGAAACACCATATATTTT
>15|-|TRBJ1-5|TRBV4-3|-
CASSQDRGRDQPQHF
TGCGCCAGCAGCCAAGATAGGGGGAGAGATCAGCCCCAGCATTTT
>13|-|TRBJ1-2|TRBV14|-
CASSRTENYGYTF
TGTGCCAGCAGCCGAACAGAGAACTATGGCTACACCTTC
>16|-|TRBJ1-4|TRBV9|-
CASSVVPGGANEKLFF
TGTGCCAGCAGCGTGGTACCTGGGGGGGCTAATGAAAAACTGTTTTTT
>13|-|TRBJ1-1|TRBV10-1|TRBD1
CASSPGTATEAFF
TGCGCCAGCAGCCCCGGGACAGCCACTGAAGCTTTCTTT